The 21 T cell receptor beta chains listed next were all sequenced from one sample in a study of shared clonotypes between healthy human individuals. Some clones are missing from TCRdb's copy, which holds only in-frame ones; the method was immunoSEQ multiplex PCR. Of approximately 2.3 million clones in the sample, approximately 93% were seen once. Sequences were obtained from naive CD4+ T cells from PBMCs. Noted subset: CD45RA+ positively selected. The receptors come from a man younger than 35 in good health. Some clones in this sample may be carry-over from other donors' samples.

The chain is built from TRBV7-2 and TRBJ2-3, with 7 bases matching TRBD2. Germline V CDR1 and CDR2: SGHTA, FQGNSA. With V trimmed by 3 bases and J by 7 bases, 13 bases remained unmatched. This CDR3 is 16 amino acids long. The CDR3 bases are TGTGCCAGCAGCTTTGGTCTAGCGGAGCTGCATTATACGCAGTATTTT. Protein product: CASSFGLAELHYTQYF.

The chain joins TRBV7-8 to TRBJ2-3, with D unclear. Between the trimmed V and J ends, which lost 0 bases and 0 bases, there was a span of 7 bases. CDR1 is SGHVS and CDR2 is FQNEAQ in the germline V gene. CDR3 length: 15 residues. Here the CDR3 reads CASSLAVPSTDTQYF. CDR3 sequence (DNA): TGTGCCAGCAGCTTAGCGGTACCTAGCACAGATACGCAGTATTTT.

As for this clone: Other DNA sequences in the same sample also yield this CDR3. J is TRBJ1-2 and V is TRBV19, with a tentative D call TRBD1 (5 bases). V shed 2 bases and J shed 6 bases, with 7 bases lying between them. In germline, CDR1 is LNHDA, CDR2 SQIVND (reference sequence). CDR3 length: 12 amino acids. This CDR3 is CASSIRGDGYTF. CDR3 bases: TGTGCCAGTAGTATAAGGGGCGATGGCTACACCTTC. The variable domain in full, with the rest retrieved from reference TRBV19 and TRBJ1-2, is DGGITQSPKYLFRKEGQNVTLSCEQNLNHDAMYWYRQDPGQGLRLIYYSQIVNDFQKGDIAEGYSVSREKKESFPLTVTSAQKNPTAFYLCASSIRGDGYTFGSGTRLTVV.

The chain couples TRBV29-1 to TRBJ1-1; D possibly corresponds to TRBD1 (5 bases). CDR3 length: 13 residues. The V gene lost 7 bases and the J gene lost 3 bases, with 15 bases spanning the gap. The germline gives CDR1 SQVTM, CDR2 ANQGSEA. As DNA, the CDR3 is TGCAGCGCCGCAGCAGGGAGGGACACTGAAGCTTTCTTT. Its translation is CSAAAGRDTEAFF.

This clone was detected only a few times. Other DNA sequences within the sample encode an identical CDR3. The rearrangement links TRBV5-1 to TRBJ2-5; 10 nucleotides align to TRBD1. There are 15 residues in the CDR3. Unmatched junction bases numbered 2, after V lost 0 bases and J lost 3 bases. The germline gives CDR1 SGHRS, CDR2 YFSETQ. The CDR3 DNA reads TGCGCCAGCAGCTTGGGAGGGACAGGGGAAGAGACCCAGTACTTC. This translates into CASSLGGTGEETQYF.

Worth noting for this clone: The sample has other DNA sequences that encode this CDR3 too. The chain links TRBV5-1 to TRBJ2-7, with unresolved D. The CDR3 totals 13 residues. CDR1 is SGHRS and CDR2 is YFSETQ in the germline V gene. The V and J ends lost 0 bases and 4 bases respectively, with 8 bases between them. The CDR3 coding sequence is TGCGCCAGCAGCTTGGGACCCCGGTACGAGCAGTACTTC. Protein: CASSLGPRYEQYF.

The chain combines TRBV4-3 with TRBJ1-2; maybe TRBD1 (6 bases). V shed 0 bases and J shed 6 bases, with 11 bases lying between them. The germline gives CDR1 LGHNA, CDR2 YSLEER. The CDR3 runs to 14 residues. CDR3 bases: TGCGCCAGCAGCCAAGATCCAGGGGCCCATGGCTACACCTTC. Its translation: CASSQDPGAHGYTF.

The rearrangement joins TRBV11-2 to TRBJ1-4; 7 bases map to TRBD1. The J segment lost 0 bases and the V segment lost 2 bases, leaving 12 bases of the junction unmatched. Germline-derived CDR1 and CDR2 are SGHAT and FQNNGV. The CDR3 contains 19 residues. The CDR3 nucleotides read TGTGCCAGCAGCTTACGTCGGCAGGGGGTCGGCGCAACTAATGAAAAACTGTTTTTT. Amino acids: CASSLRRQGVGATNEKLFF.

This clone has only a few counts. Other DNA sequences in this specimen translate into the identical CDR3. V is TRBV5-1 and J is TRBJ2-3, with D maybe TRBD2 (5 bases). The CDR3 has 14 residues. Germline V gene lookup returns CDR1 SGHRS and CDR2 YFSETQ. The ends were cut back, 0 bases at V and 0 bases at J, with 5 bases in the middle. The CDR3 sequence is CASSLGGSTDTQYF. The CDR3 nucleotides are TGCGCCAGCAGCTTGGGAGGGAGCACAGATACGCAGTATTTT.

The chain combines TRBV29-1 with TRBJ2-5; 9 bases fit TRBD1. The J call may not be correct, given that the DNA end is closer to TRBJ2-7. CDR1 and CDR2 from the germline V gene are SQVTM and ANQGSEA. The length of the CDR3 is 15 residues. CDR3 in amino acids: CSVRKSGTGSYEQYF. The CDR3 DNA reads TGCAGCGTACGAAAATCCGGGACAGGGAGCTACGAGCAGTACTTC.

The chain links TRBV18 to TRBJ2-1; 8 nucleotides agree with TRBD2. The CDR3 extends over 16 amino acids. The V gene end was trimmed by 6 bases and the J gene end by 3 bases; junction bases not matched to a gene: 10. Per the germline V gene, CDR1 is KGHSH and CDR2 is LQKENI. CDR3 in amino acids: CASSRITSGVYNEQFF. CDR3 nucleotides: TGTGCCAGCTCGCGGATTACTAGCGGAGTCTACAATGAGCAGTTCTTC.

The genes are TRBV4-3 and TRBJ1-1; no clear D. CDR1 and CDR2 from the germline V gene are LGHNA and YSLEER. The CDR3 sequence is 15 residues long. Trimming left V 1 base short and J 2 bases short, with 11 bases between. The CDR3: CASSQVTDLNTEAFF. The CDR3 bases are TGCGCCAGCAGCCAAGTTACAGACCTTAACACTGAAGCTTTCTTT.

The genes are TRBV5-8 and TRBJ1-3; no clear D. CDR1 is SGHTS and CDR2 is YDEGEE in the germline V gene. The CDR3 covers 16 residues. Deletions cut 6 bases from V and 0 bases from J, with 16 bases between. This chain's CDR3 is CASKDSTEISGNTIYF. The CDR3 DNA reads as TGTGCCAGCAAGGATTCGACGGAAATCTCTGGAAACACCATATATTTT.

The chain recombines TRBV2 with TRBJ1-1, with D possibly being TRBD1 (5 bases). V gave up 6 bases and J gave up 0 bases, with 20 bases separating them. CDR1 and CDR2 (germline): SNHLY, FYNNEI. The CDR3 totals 17 residues. The CDR3 spells CASSWDRTINMNTEAFF. CDR3 nucleotide sequence: TGTGCCAGCAGCTGGGACCGAACCATAAATATGAACACTGAAGCTTTCTTT.

The chain recombines TRBV9 with TRBJ1-3; 7 nucleotides align to TRBD1. Germline lookup yields CDR1 SGDLS and CDR2 YYNGEE. With 3 bases clipped from V and 4 bases from J, the junction kept 10 bases outside the gene matches. CDR3 size: 16 residues. The CDR3 here is CASSARLTGVGNTIYF. The CDR3, as DNA: TGTGCCAGCAGCGCAAGGCTTACAGGGGTAGGAAACACCATATATTTT.

The chain uses TRBV4-1 and TRBJ1-2; tentative D call: TRBD1 (5 bases). The CDR3 is 15 residues long. CDR1 and CDR2 (germline): MGHRA, YSYEKL. V lost 3 bases and J 0 bases, leaving 11 bases between the germline ends. The CDR3 is CASSHLDIPNYGYTF. The CDR3 region has the DNA TGCGCCAGCAGCCACTTGGACATACCTAACTATGGCTACACCTTC.

The chain joins TRBV2 to TRBJ2-2, with TRBD2 as a possible D gene (5 bases). Germline loops: CDR1 SNHLY, CDR2 FYNNEI. V dropped 4 bases and J dropped 9 bases, with 9 bases sitting between them. CDR3 length: 12 amino acids. CDR3 in DNA: TGTGCCAGCAGTGGGAGGAGCAGGGAGCTGTTTTTT. It specifies CASSGRSRELFF.

The rearrangement uses TRBV6-4 and TRBJ2-5; TRBD2 might be the D (6 bases). CDR1 is MRHNA and CDR2 is SNTAGT in the germline V gene. The CDR3 is made up of 13 amino acids. V lost 2 bases to trimming and J lost 5 bases, with 9 bases between them. The CDR3 here is CASSDNGGETQYF. The DNA for the CDR3 is TGTGCCAGCAGTGACAATGGGGGGGAGACCCAGTACTTC.

The V gene is TRBV13, the J gene TRBJ2-7; 8 bases are a match to TRBD2. This CDR3 comprises 16 residues. The germline CDR1 and CDR2 sequences are PRHDT and FYEKMQ (reference sequence). V lost 5 bases, J lost 4 bases, and 13 bases stayed unmatched. The CDR3 bases are TGTGCCAGCAGCCGTCGCGGGGGGAGTCGGAGATACGAGCAGTACTTC. Encoded protein: CASSRRGGSRRYEQYF. The variable domain in full, completed from reference TRBV13 and TRBJ2-7, reads AAGVIQSPRHLIKEKRETATLKCYPIPRHDTVYWYQQGPGQDPQFLISFYEKMQSDKGSIPDRFSAQQFSDYHSELNMSSLELGDSALYFCASSRRGGSRRYEQYFGPGTRLTVT.

This clone was detected once. This chain joins TRBV30 and TRBJ1-2; TRBD1 is a possible D gene (6 bases). CDR1 is GTSNPN, CDR2 SVGIG, per germline (reference sequence). V was cut by 4 bases and J by 0 bases, with 18 bases left in between. CDR3 length equals 16 residues. The CDR3 bases are TGTGCCTGGACTAGGGGACATAAGTTAGCTAACTATGGCTACACCTTC. Its translation is CAWTRGHKLANYGYTF.

A word on this clone: The sample contains more than one DNA sequence encoding this CDR3. This chain uses TRBV7-9 with TRBJ2-1; D perhaps matches TRBD2 (5 bases). Trimming removed 4 bases from V and 4 bases from J, with 8 bases in between. The germline V gene has CDR1 SEHNR and CDR2 FQNEAQ (reference sequence). The CDR3 loop spans 13 amino acids. CDR3 loop: CASSSGLYNEQFF. The CDR3 DNA sequence: TGTGCCAGCAGCTCCGGACTTTACAATGAGCAGTTCTTC.